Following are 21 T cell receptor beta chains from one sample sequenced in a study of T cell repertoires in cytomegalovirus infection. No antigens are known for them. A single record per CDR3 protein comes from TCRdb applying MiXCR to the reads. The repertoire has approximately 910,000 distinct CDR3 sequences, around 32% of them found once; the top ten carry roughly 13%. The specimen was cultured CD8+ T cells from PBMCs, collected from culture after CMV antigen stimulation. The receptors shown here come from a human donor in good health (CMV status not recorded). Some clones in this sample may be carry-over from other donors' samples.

The CDR3 DNA reads TGTGCCAGCAATCCTGTGGGGACAGGGTCTTCGGGGAAGCAGTACTTC. Its protein product is CASNPVGTGSSGKQYF. This chain uses TRBV6-5 with TRBJ2-7; 9 bases are shared with TRBD1. Germline loops: CDR1 MNHEY, CDR2 SVGAGI. The CDR3 consists of 16 residues. The J segment lost 8 bases and the V segment lost 7 bases, leaving 18 bases of the junction unmatched.

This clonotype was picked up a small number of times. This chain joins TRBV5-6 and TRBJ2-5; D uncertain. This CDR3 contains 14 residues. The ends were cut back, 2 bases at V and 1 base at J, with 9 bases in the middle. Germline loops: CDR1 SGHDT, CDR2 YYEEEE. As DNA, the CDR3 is TGTGCCAGCAGCTTAGGGCCTCCCCAAGAGACCCAGTACTTC. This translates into CASSLGPPQETQYF.

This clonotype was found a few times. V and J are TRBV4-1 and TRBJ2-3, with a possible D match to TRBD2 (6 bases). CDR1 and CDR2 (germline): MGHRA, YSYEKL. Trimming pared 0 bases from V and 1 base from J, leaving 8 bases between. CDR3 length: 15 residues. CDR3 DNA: TGCGCCAGCAGCCAAGACGGCGGGGGCACAGATACGCAGTATTTT. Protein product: CASSQDGGGTDTQYF.

CDR3 DNA sequence: TGTGCCAGCAGCCGCGGGACAGGGGGCAAAAACATTCAGTACTTC. Its protein is CASSRGTGGKNIQYF. This rearrangement joins TRBV13 to TRBJ2-4; 11 bases are a match to TRBD1. V gave up 5 bases and J gave up 3 bases; unmatched junction bases: 3. Germline CDR1 PRHDT, CDR2 FYEKMQ (reference sequence). CDR3 length equals 15 residues.

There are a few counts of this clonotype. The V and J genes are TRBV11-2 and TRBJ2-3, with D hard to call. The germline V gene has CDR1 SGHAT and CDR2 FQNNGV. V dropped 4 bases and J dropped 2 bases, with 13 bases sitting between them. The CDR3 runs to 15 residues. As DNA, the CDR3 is TGTGCCAGCAGCTCCTCCCGGCACCCCACAGATACGCAGTATTTT. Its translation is CASSSSRHPTDTQYF.

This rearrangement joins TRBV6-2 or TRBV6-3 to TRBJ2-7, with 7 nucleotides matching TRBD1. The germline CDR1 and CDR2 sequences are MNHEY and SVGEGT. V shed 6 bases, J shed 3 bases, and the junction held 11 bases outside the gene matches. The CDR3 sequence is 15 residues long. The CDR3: CASSPAGGTLYEQYV. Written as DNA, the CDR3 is TGTGCCAGCAGCCCTGCAGGGGGAACCCTCTACGAGCAGTACGTC.

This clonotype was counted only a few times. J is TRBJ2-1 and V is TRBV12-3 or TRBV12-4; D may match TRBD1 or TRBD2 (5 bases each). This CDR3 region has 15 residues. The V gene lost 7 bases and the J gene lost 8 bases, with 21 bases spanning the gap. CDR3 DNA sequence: TGTGCCAGCAACGCCGGGACCTTGAAGGTATATGAGCAGTTCTTC. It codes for CASNAGTLKVYEQFF.

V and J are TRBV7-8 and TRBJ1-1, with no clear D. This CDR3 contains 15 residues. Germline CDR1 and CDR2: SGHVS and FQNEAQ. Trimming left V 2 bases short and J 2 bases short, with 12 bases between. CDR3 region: CASSLSSRGNTEAFF. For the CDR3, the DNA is TGTGCCAGCAGCTTATCGAGTCGGGGTAACACTGAAGCTTTCTTT.

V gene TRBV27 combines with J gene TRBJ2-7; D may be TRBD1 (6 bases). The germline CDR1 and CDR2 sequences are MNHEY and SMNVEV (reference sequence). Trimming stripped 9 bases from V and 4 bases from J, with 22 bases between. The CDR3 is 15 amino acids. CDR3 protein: CASRGMTGRGYEQYV. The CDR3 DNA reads TGTGCCAGTCGAGGGATGACAGGTCGGGGTTACGAGCAGTACGTC.

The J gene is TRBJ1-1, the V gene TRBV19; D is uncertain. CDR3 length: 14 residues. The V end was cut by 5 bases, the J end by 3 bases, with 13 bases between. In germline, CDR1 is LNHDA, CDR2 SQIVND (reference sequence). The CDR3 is CASSALGRDTEAFF. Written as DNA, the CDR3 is TGTGCCAGTAGTGCCCTAGGGAGGGACACTGAAGCTTTCTTT.

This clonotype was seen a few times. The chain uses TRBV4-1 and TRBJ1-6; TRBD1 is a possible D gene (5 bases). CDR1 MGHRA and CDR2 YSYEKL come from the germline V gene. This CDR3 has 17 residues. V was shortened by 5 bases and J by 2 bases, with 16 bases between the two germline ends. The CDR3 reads CASSVVEGLAYNSPLHF. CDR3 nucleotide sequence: TGCGCCAGCAGCGTCGTAGAGGGGCTCGCCTATAATTCACCCCTCCACTTT.

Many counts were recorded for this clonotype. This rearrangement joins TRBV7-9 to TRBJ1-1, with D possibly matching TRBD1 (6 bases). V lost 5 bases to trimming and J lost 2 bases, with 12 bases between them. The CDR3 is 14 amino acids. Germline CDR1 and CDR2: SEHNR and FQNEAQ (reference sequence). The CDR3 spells CASSHRTENTEAFF. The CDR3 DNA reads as TGTGCCAGCAGCCACCGGACAGAAAACACTGAAGCTTTCTTT.

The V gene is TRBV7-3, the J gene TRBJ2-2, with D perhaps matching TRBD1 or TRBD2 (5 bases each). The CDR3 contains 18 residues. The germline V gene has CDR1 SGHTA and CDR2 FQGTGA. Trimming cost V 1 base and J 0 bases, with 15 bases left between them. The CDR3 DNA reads TGTGCCAGCAGCTTAATAGCAGGGAGAACCGCGAACACCGGGGAGCTGTTTTTT. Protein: CASSLIAGRTANTGELFF.

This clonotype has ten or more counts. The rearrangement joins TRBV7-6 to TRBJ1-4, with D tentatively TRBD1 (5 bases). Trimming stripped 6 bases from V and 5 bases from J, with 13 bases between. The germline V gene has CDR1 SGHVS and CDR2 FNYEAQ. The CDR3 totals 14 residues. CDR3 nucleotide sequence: TGTGCCAGCAGTACTCGGGGGGGGAATGAAAAACTGTTTTTT. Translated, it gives CASSTRGGNEKLFF.

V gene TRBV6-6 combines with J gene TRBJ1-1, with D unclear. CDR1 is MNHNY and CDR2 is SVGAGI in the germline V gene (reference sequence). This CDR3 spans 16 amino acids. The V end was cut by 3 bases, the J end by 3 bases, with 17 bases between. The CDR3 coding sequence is TGTGCCAGCAGTTATTCATCTTCGAGAGGCGACACTGAAGCTTTCTTT. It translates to CASSYSSSRGDTEAFF.

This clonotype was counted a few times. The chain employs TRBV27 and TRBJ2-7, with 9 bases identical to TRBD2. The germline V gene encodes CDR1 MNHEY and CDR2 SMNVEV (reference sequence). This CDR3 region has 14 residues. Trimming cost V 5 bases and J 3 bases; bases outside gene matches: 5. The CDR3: CASSITSGYYEQYV. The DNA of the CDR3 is TGTGCCAGCAGTATCACTAGCGGGTACTACGAGCAGTACGTC.

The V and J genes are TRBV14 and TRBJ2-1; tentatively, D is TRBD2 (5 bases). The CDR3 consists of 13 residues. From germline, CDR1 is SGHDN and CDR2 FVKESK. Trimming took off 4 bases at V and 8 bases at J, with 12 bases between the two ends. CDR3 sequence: CASSPDYFDEQFF. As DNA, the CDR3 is TGTGCCAGCAGCCCCGACTACTTCGATGAGCAGTTCTTC.

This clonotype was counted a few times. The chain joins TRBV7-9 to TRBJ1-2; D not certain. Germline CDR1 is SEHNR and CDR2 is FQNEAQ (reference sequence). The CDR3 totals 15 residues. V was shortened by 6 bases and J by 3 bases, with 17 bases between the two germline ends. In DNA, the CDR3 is TGTGCCAGCAGGGAACAAAGTGAGGACGACTATGGCTACACCTTC. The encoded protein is CASREQSEDDYGYTF.

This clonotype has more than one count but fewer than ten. The CDR3, as DNA: TGTGCCAGCAGTTTCGAACTAGCCCGACGGCAAGAGACCCAGTACTTC. Translation: CASSFELARRQETQYF. The chain has TRBV12-3 or TRBV12-4 and TRBJ2-5; TRBD2 is a possible D gene (6 bases). This CDR3 is 16 amino acids long. The ends were cut back, 3 bases at V and 2 bases at J, with 16 bases in the middle.

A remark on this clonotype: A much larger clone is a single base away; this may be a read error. CDR3 residues: CTSSLGLGLQGDPGYTF. The CDR3 DNA is TGTACCAGCAGCTTAGGATTGGGTCTACAGGGCGATCCCGGCTACACCTTC. This chain joins TRBV7-8 and TRBJ1-2; tentatively, D is TRBD1 (6 bases). The CDR3 consists of 17 residues. The V gene's germline CDR1 is SGHVS and CDR2 FQNEAQ.

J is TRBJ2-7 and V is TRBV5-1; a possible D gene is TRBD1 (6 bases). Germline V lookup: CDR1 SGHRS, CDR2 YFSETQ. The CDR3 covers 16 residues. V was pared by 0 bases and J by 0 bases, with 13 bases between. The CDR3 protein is CASSLVKETGSYEQYF. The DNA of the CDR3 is TGCGCCAGCAGCTTGGTTAAGGAGACAGGCTCCTACGAGCAGTACTTC.